This T cell receptor beta chain was recovered during a study of cytomegalovirus exposure and HLA in healthy donors. Findings and caveats of the study: It was 150 to 200 TCR beta chains that were listed as cytomegalovirus-associated. Associated with HLA alleles at 0.05 false discovery rate in a later analysis were about 17,000 TCR beta sequences. Rarity characterized most TCR sequences, yet some public TCRs appeared in many donors.

CDR3 length equals 14 residues. The V gene end was trimmed by 4 bases and the J gene end by 7 bases; junction bases not matched to a gene: 4. CDR1 is SGHRS and CDR2 is YFSETQ in the germline V gene. This clone was found a few times. Antigen: not known. The PCR ran on 60 Vbeta and 13 Jbeta primers. The assay was immunoSEQ multiplex PCR, and TCRdb's table has in-frame clones only and misses some. The sample yields some 150,000 clones, 55% to 70% seen once. The chain is built from TRBV5-1 and TRBJ1-6, with 8 bases identical to TRBD1. The source of this sequence is a woman in her sixties in good health and CMV-seropositive. Sample: PBMCs. The CDR3 spells CASSPGQENSPLHF. The CDR3 nucleotides read TGCGCCAGCAGCCCGGGACAGGAGAATTCACCCCTCCACTTT.